These 17 T cell receptor beta chains share one sample of origin, sequenced in a study of blood T cells in healthy people across ages. With a J-beta primer mix and a sample-barcoded 5' primer, a second PCR ran about 7 to 12 cycles. TCRdb itself ran the 5' RACE reads through MiXCR, one entry per CDR3 protein. The table lists around 1,800,000 distinct CDR3 sequences, around 42% of them singletons, with roughly 23% in the top ten. Sequencing input: blood. Source of these receptors: a human donor in good health.

The sample holds one count of this clonotype. V and J are TRBV7-3 and TRBJ1-1, with D perhaps TRBD1 (6 bases). Germline CDR1 and CDR2: SGHTA and FQGTGA. V shed 1 base and J shed 7 bases, with 16 bases lying between them. This CDR3 has 15 amino acids. In DNA, the CDR3 is TGTGCCAGCAGCTTAAGGGATCAAGGGGGGAATGAAGCTTTCTTT. This codes for CASSLRDQGGNEAFF.

A note on this clonotype: Just one base apart from a much larger clone, this may be a read error. The chain uses TRBV4-2 and TRBJ2-1, with 7 bases identical to TRBD1. J was trimmed by 6 bases and V by 0 bases; bases with no gene match: 5. Germline-derived CDR1 and CDR2 are LGHNA and YNFKEQ. This CDR3 contains 15 residues. The chain's CDR3 is CASSQDRQGCNEQFF. CDR3 bases: TGTGCCAGCAGCCAAGATAGACAGGGATGCAATGAGCAGTTCTTC.

This chain connects TRBV6-2 or TRBV6-3 to TRBJ1-2, with TRBD1 identical over 8 bases. The trim removed 6 bases at V and 3 bases at J, leaving 12 bases unmatched. The germline CDR1 and CDR2 sequences are MNHEY and SVGEGT. The CDR3 is 16 residues long. As DNA, the CDR3 is TGTGCCAGCAGCGACCGGAACAGGGGGTATTACTATGGCTACACCTTC. This gives the protein CASSDRNRGYYYGYTF.

The chain employs TRBV12-3 or TRBV12-4 and TRBJ2-7, with D possibly matching TRBD1 (5 bases). V gave up 4 bases and J gave up 7 bases, with 14 bases separating them. CDR3 size: 13 residues. CDR3 nucleotides: TGTGCCAGCAGTTGGGGCAGGGTCTTGGAGCAGTACTTC. Amino acid sequence: CASSWGRVLEQYF.

This clonotype has only one observation. One end of the junction fails to match germline, which may point to a read error. The chain combines TRBV2 with TRBJ1-2; D is perhaps TRBD1 (5 bases). There are 14 residues in the CDR3. The germline gives CDR1 SNHLY, CDR2 FYNNEI. CDR3 sequence (DNA): TGTGCCAGCAGTGAATATGGGCAGGGAAATGGCCACACCTTC. Protein product: CASSEYGQGNGHTF.

This clonotype was counted a few times. The V and J genes are TRBV20-1 and TRBJ1-2; D is uncertain. The CDR3 is made up of 14 amino acids. The germline gives CDR1 DFQATT, CDR2 SNEGSKA (reference sequence). Trimming cost V 3 bases and J 3 bases, with 14 bases left between them. The CDR3, as DNA: TGCAGTGCTAGTGACACCTTAGGCCACTATGGCTACACCTTC. This gives the protein CSASDTLGHYGYTF.

The chain carries TRBV7-8 and TRBJ2-1; TRBD2 agrees at 7 bases. Germline-derived CDR1 and CDR2 are SGHVS and FQNEAQ. V trimming: 0 bases; J trimming: 9 bases; junction bases outside the gene matches: 8. This CDR3 region has 15 residues. The CDR3 region has the DNA TGTGCCAGCAGCTTAGCAACGGGGGGAATTGGTGAGCAGTTCTTC. Translation gives CASSLATGGIGEQFF.

V gene TRBV30 combines with J gene TRBJ1-2; D uncertain. The length of the CDR3 is 12 residues. The V and J ends lost 2 bases and 7 bases respectively, with 11 bases between them. Per germline, CDR1 GTSNPN and CDR2 SVGIG (reference sequence). CDR3 in DNA: TGTGCCTGGAGTATTTCTGAGGCTGGCTACACCTTC. As protein: CAWSISEAGYTF.

This chain links TRBV20-1 with TRBJ2-7; 13 nucleotides align to TRBD2. Germline-derived CDR1 and CDR2 are DFQATT and SNEGSKA (reference sequence). The CDR3 loop spans 15 amino acids. J lost 5 bases, V lost 8 bases, and 12 bases had no gene match. This CDR3 is CSTTQTSGGSNEQYF. As DNA, the CDR3 is TGCAGTACTACTCAGACTAGCGGGGGGTCCAACGAGCAGTACTTC.

This clonotype was seen only a few times. The chain joins TRBV12-3 or TRBV12-4 to TRBJ1-5; 9 positions agree with TRBD1. The junction had 11 bases not matched to a gene; V was cut back by 5 bases and J by 6 bases. The CDR3 has 16 residues. CDR3: CASSPTGQGKGQPQHF. CDR3 in DNA: TGTGCCAGCAGTCCGACAGGACAGGGGAAAGGTCAGCCCCAGCATTTT.

In DNA, the CDR3 is TGCGCCAGCAGCCAAGGAGGGGGTAGCGGGACTAGCTCCTACAATGAGCAGTTCTTC. Its translation: CASSQGGGSGTSSYNEQFF. The chain has TRBV4-1 and TRBJ2-1; 8 nucleotides line up with TRBD2. Germline values: CDR1 MGHRA, CDR2 YSYEKL. J lost 0 bases, V lost 1 base, and 11 bases had no gene match. The CDR3 runs to 19 residues.

The chain couples TRBV7-8 to TRBJ1-5; D is ambiguous. Germline loops: CDR1 SGHVS, CDR2 FQNEAQ. This CDR3 region has 13 residues. V was cut by 5 bases and J by 4 bases, with 9 bases left in between. The CDR3 DNA sequence: TGTGCCAGCAGCGCGATCAGGAATCAGCCCCAGCATTTT. Translated, it gives CASSAIRNQPQHF.

This clonotype has a handful of counts. The DNA for the CDR3 is TGCAGCAAGGGCGTGGGGGGGGGCGAGACCCAGTACTTC. This gives the protein CSKGVGGGETQYF. V usage is TRBV29-1 and J usage is TRBJ2-5, with D perhaps TRBD2 (7 bases). Germline V gives CDR1 SQVTM, CDR2 ANQGSEA. V was clipped by 8 bases and J by 5 bases, with 18 bases between them. This CDR3 contains 13 residues.

The gene calls are TRBV19 and TRBJ2-3; no definite D call. This CDR3 contains 14 residues. Germline V gene data show CDR1 as LNHDA and CDR2 as SQIVND (reference sequence). Trimming took 7 bases from V and 0 from J, leaving 11 bases between them. CDR3 amino acids: CASKNHGSTDTQYF. CDR3 nucleotides: TGTGCCAGTAAAAACCACGGAAGCACAGATACGCAGTATTTT. Full variable domain (outside the CDR3, taken from reference TRBV19 and TRBJ2-3): DGGITQSPKYLFRKEGQNVTLSCEQNLNHDAMYWYRQDPGQGLRLIYYSQIVNDFQKGDIAEGYSVSREKKESFPLTVTSAQKNPTAFYLCASKNHGSTDTQYFGPGTRLTVL.

This clonotype was counted between two and nine times. The chain carries TRBV7-2 and TRBJ1-1, with no clear D. The V gene lost 1 base and the J gene lost 6 bases, with 9 bases spanning the gap. The CDR3 consists of 13 residues. Germline V lookup: CDR1 SGHTA, CDR2 FQGNSA. This CDR3 is CASSLGSSSEAFF. In DNA form, the CDR3 reads TGTGCCAGCAGCTTAGGATCCAGCTCTGAAGCTTTCTTT.

The chain has TRBV5-6 and TRBJ2-3, with 10 bases aligning to TRBD2. This CDR3 spans 15 amino acids. Germline loops: CDR1 SGHDT, CDR2 YYEEEE. J lost 2 bases, V lost 5 bases, and 5 bases had no gene match. CDR3 bases: TGTGCCAGCAGACATCTAGCGGGGGACACAGATACGCAGTATTTT. Its protein is CASRHLAGDTDTQYF.

Only a few counts were recorded for this clonotype. The rearrangement uses TRBV12-3 or TRBV12-4 and TRBJ1-2; D is ambiguous. The ends were cut back, 1 base at V and 4 bases at J, with 7 bases in the middle. The CDR3 consists of 13 residues. CDR3 bases: TGTGCCAGCAGTTTAGGGTCGATCTATGGCTACACCTTC. Its protein product is CASSLGSIYGYTF.